The 32 T cell receptor beta chains listed next were all sequenced from one sample in a study of shared clonotypes between healthy human individuals. Generated by immunoSEQ multiplex PCR, the TCRdb table keeps only in-frame clones and is missing some. The data contain 1.4 million to 1.5 million clones, approximately 96% of them singletons. The specimen was naive CD4+ T cells sorted from blood. Subset specified: CD45RA+ positively selected. The receptors derive from a man younger than 40 in good health.

In this sample, this clone turned up once. CDR3 sequence (DNA): TGTGCCAGCAGCTTAGCGGGGGGGAGGGACGGGACCCAGTACTTC. Its translation: CASSLAGGRDGTQYF. The rearrangement joins TRBV7-8 to TRBJ2-5; TRBD2 agrees at 7 bases. This CDR3 is built from 15 residues. V dropped 0 bases and J dropped 7; count of bases not matched to a gene: 8. Germline CDR1 is SGHVS and CDR2 is FQNEAQ.

As for this clone: Other nucleotide sequences from this sample produce the same CDR3. The chain is built from TRBV15 and TRBJ1-5; D call uncertain. Trimming pared 1 base from V and 4 bases from J, leaving 2 bases between. The V gene's germline CDR1 is LNHNV and CDR2 YYDKDF (reference sequence). The CDR3 has 12 amino acids. The CDR3 sequence: CATSRGNQPQHF. The DNA for the CDR3 is TGTGCCACCAGCAGAGGTAATCAGCCCCAGCATTTT.

The chain combines TRBV6-4 with TRBJ2-6; 8 nucleotides line up with TRBD1. V shed 6 bases and J 7 bases; nucleotides not matched to a gene: 8. Germline V CDR1 and CDR2: MRHNA, SNTAGT. The CDR3 spans 15 residues. The DNA of the CDR3 is TGTGCCAGCAGCCAGAGACAGGGGTTAGCCAACGTCCTGACTTTC. Encoded protein: CASSQRQGLANVLTF.

With regard to this clone: The same CDR3 is also encoded by other DNA sequences in this sample. V usage is TRBV18 and J usage is TRBJ2-5, with TRBD2 matching 8 bases. Trimming cost V 1 base and J 5 bases; bases outside gene matches: 3. The CDR3 extends over 14 amino acids. In germline, CDR1 is KGHSH, CDR2 LQKENI. The CDR3 loop reads CASSPLAGKETQYF. The CDR3 DNA reads as TGTGCCAGCTCACCACTAGCGGGAAAGGAGACCCAGTACTTC.

The V gene is TRBV5-1, the J gene TRBJ2-5; tentatively, D is TRBD1 (5 bases). Trimming removed 5 bases at V and 4 bases at J, with 9 bases between. The germline CDR1 and CDR2 sequences are SGHRS and YFSETQ. The CDR3 covers 12 residues. CDR3 nucleotides: TGCGCCAGCAGGGCCCAGGGAGAGACCCAGTACTTC. This encodes CASRAQGETQYF.

This chain connects TRBV10-1 to TRBJ2-7, with D possibly being TRBD1 (6 bases). The CDR3 is made up of 15 amino acids. Between the trimmed V and J ends, which lost 1 base and 2 bases, there was a span of 12 bases. Germline assignment: CDR1 WNHNN and CDR2 SYGVQD (reference sequence). This CDR3 reads CASSEFTGSPYEQYF. The DNA for the CDR3 is TGCGCCAGCAGTGAGTTCACAGGGAGTCCCTACGAGCAGTACTTC.

The chain combines TRBV13 with TRBJ2-1; TRBD2 matches at 8 bases. Trimming at V came to 3 bases and at J to 6 bases, leaving 7 bases not matched to a gene. CDR3 length: 15 residues. The germline gives CDR1 PRHDT, CDR2 FYEKMQ (reference sequence). The CDR3 protein is CASSFVSGIGNEQFF. The CDR3 DNA is TGTGCCAGCAGCTTCGTTAGCGGGATTGGCAATGAGCAGTTCTTC. Full variable domain (remainder filled in from reference TRBV13 and TRBJ2-1): AAGVIQSPRHLIKEKRETATLKCYPIPRHDTVYWYQQGPGQDPQFLISFYEKMQSDKGSIPDRFSAQQFSDYHSELNMSSLELGDSALYFCASSFVSGIGNEQFFGPGTRLTVL.

This chain connects TRBV11-2 to TRBJ1-4, with TRBD1 as a possible D gene (5 bases). V lost 1 base and J lost 2, with 11 bases in between. The CDR3 spans 16 residues. The germline V gene has CDR1 SGHAT and CDR2 FQNNGV. The CDR3 DNA follows: TGTGCCAGCAGCTTAGGAGGGGTAGGCACTAATGAAAAACTGTTTTTT. This codes for CASSLGGVGTNEKLFF.

The chain couples TRBV5-1 to TRBJ1-1, with 8 bases fitting TRBD1. The length of the CDR3 is 12 residues. J was trimmed by 10 bases and V by 0 bases; bases with no gene match: 2. From germline, CDR1 is SGHRS and CDR2 YFSETQ. The CDR3 is CASSLDGTGAFF. CDR3 DNA: TGCGCCAGCAGCTTGGATGGGACAGGAGCTTTCTTT.

The rearrangement uses TRBV7-2 and TRBJ2-1, with TRBD2 matching 8 bases. Trimming removed 5 bases from V and 5 bases from J; junction bases left unmatched: 14. CDR3 length equals 17 residues. Germline V gives CDR1 SGHTA, CDR2 FQGNSA. The CDR3: CASSRTSGRIENNEQFF. The CDR3, as DNA: TGTGCCAGCAGCCGAACTAGCGGTCGCATAGAAAACAATGAGCAGTTCTTC.

This clone appeared a single time. The gene calls are TRBV6-5 and TRBJ2-7; D gene uncertain. Per germline, CDR1 MNHEY and CDR2 SVGAGI. V was cut by 5 bases and J by 2 bases, with 16 bases left in between. The CDR3 extends over 15 amino acids. The CDR3 loop is CASSPRTGQPYEQYF. For the CDR3, the DNA is TGTGCCAGCAGTCCCCGCACCGGGCAACCCTACGAGCAGTACTTC.

This chain joins TRBV29-1 and TRBJ2-1, with 7 bases aligning to TRBD2. With V trimmed by 4 bases and J by 7 bases, 16 bases remained unmatched. The CDR3 is 16 residues long. Germline assignment: CDR1 SQVTM and CDR2 ANQGSEA. The CDR3 nucleotides read TGCAGCGTTGGAGCGGGGCGGGAGCGGTGGATGAATGAGCAGTTCTTC. Translated: CSVGAGRERWMNEQFF.

The chain links TRBV6-5 to TRBJ2-2, with 7 bases matching TRBD2. Germline lookup yields CDR1 MNHEY and CDR2 SVGAGI. The trim removed 6 bases at V and 4 bases at J, leaving 8 bases unmatched. This CDR3 region has 15 residues. The CDR3 protein is CASRATAGRTGELFF. CDR3 nucleotide sequence: TGTGCCAGCAGAGCAACAGCGGGACGCACCGGGGAGCTGTTTTTT.

The V gene is TRBV28, the J gene TRBJ2-2; possibly TRBD2 for D (6 bases). Per germline, CDR1 MDHEN and CDR2 SYDVKM. V lost 1 base and J lost 1, with 16 bases in between. The CDR3 contains 18 residues. CDR3 in DNA: TGTGCCAGCAGTTTATCCTCCTGGCGGGGTAGGAACACCGGGGAGCTGTTTTTT. Amino acid sequence: CASSLSSWRGRNTGELFF.

The chain couples TRBV4-1 to TRBJ1-1; 7 positions match TRBD1. J was trimmed by 8 bases and V by 2 bases; bases with no gene match: 11. Germline V CDR1 and CDR2: MGHRA, YSYEKL. The CDR3 sequence is 15 residues long. CDR3 coding DNA: TGCGCCAGCAGCCAAACAATGACAGGGAGTATCGAAGCTTTCTTT. It translates to CASSQTMTGSIEAFF.

This clone has just one count. V and J are TRBV10-3 and TRBJ2-2; the D gene could be TRBD1 or TRBD2 (6 bases each). The CDR3 contains 14 residues. Trimming stripped 4 bases from V and 6 bases from J, with 12 bases between. Germline V lookup: CDR1 ENHRY, CDR2 SYGVKD. The CDR3 region is CAISARGRAGELFF. The CDR3 DNA is TGTGCCATCAGTGCCCGGGGGCGGGCCGGGGAGCTGTTTTTT.

CDR3 in DNA: TGTGCCAGCAGCCGGGGACTAGCAGGCTACAATGAGCAGTTCTTC. It codes for CASSRGLAGYNEQFF. The chain employs TRBV5-5 and TRBJ2-1, with TRBD2 matching over 9 bases. The germline V gene has CDR1 SGHKS and CDR2 YYEKEE (reference sequence). Germline trimming cut 4 bases from V and 3 bases from J; bases unmatched to any gene: 5. CDR3 length: 15 residues.

J is TRBJ1-4 and V is TRBV5-6, with 9 bases fitting TRBD1. The ends lost 2 bases at V and 8 bases at J; junction bases unmatched: 13. Germline V CDR1 and CDR2: SGHDT, YYEEEE. This CDR3 contains 17 residues. CDR3 protein: CASSLQGAKTRAEKLFF. CDR3 bases: TGTGCCAGCAGCTTACAGGGGGCAAAAACCAGAGCGGAAAAACTGTTTTTT.

The gene calls are TRBV19 and TRBJ2-5; D unclear. This CDR3 has 15 amino acids. V was trimmed by 1 base and J by 5 bases, leaving 14 bases between them. Germline CDR1 and CDR2: LNHDA and SQIVND (reference sequence). CDR3 bases: TGTGCCAGTAGTATAGTTAAGGCGGAGAGGGAGACCCAGTACTTC. The encoded protein is CASSIVKAERETQYF.

This chain links TRBV7-8 with TRBJ2-5; 9 nucleotides agree with TRBD1. V shed 2 bases and J 7 bases; nucleotides not matched to a gene: 11. The germline V gene encodes CDR1 SGHVS and CDR2 FQNEAQ. The CDR3 runs to 16 residues. The CDR3 DNA sequence: TGTGCCAGCAGCTTACAAGGGGACAGGGTATTAGGGACCCAGTACTTC. It encodes CASSLQGDRVLGTQYF.

The chain carries TRBV6-5 and TRBJ2-7; 7 bases line up with TRBD2. Unmatched junction bases numbered 6, after V lost 7 bases and J lost 0 bases. Germline loops: CDR1 MNHEY, CDR2 SVGAGI. There are 14 residues in the CDR3. The CDR3: CASMQRELSYEQYF. In nucleotides, the CDR3 is TGTGCCAGCATGCAGCGGGAACTCTCCTACGAGCAGTACTTC.

Written as DNA, the CDR3 is TGTGCCAGCAGCCCAGGGCAGGATCAGCCCCAGCATTTT. Its translation is CASSPGQDQPQHF. The chain joins TRBV9 to TRBJ1-5, with a weak D call TRBD1 (5 bases). Germline values: CDR1 SGDLS, CDR2 YYNGEE. V dropped 4 bases and J dropped 5 bases, with 10 bases sitting between them. This CDR3 region has 13 residues.

This clone has just a few counts. The chain is built from TRBV2 and TRBJ1-5, with D maybe TRBD1 (5 bases). Germline values: CDR1 SNHLY, CDR2 FYNNEI. The V and J ends lost 4 bases and 7 bases respectively, with 14 bases between them. The CDR3 sequence is 14 residues long. The CDR3 DNA is TGTGCCAGCAGTGTGGGAAGGGGCGGACAGCCCCAGCATTTT. It codes for CASSVGRGGQPQHF.

V usage is TRBV7-3 and J usage is TRBJ1-2; D possibly corresponds to TRBD1 (6 bases). The CDR3 runs 13 residues. The V end was cut by 5 bases, the J end by 8 bases, with 15 bases between. Germline loops: CDR1 SGHTA, CDR2 FQGTGA. CDR3 in DNA: TGTGCCAGCAGCCGGACAGCGACAGGCGGCTACACCTTC. It is translated as CASSRTATGGYTF.

The V and J genes are TRBV5-6 and TRBJ2-7, with 7 nucleotides matching TRBD1. V shed 0 bases, J shed 0 bases, and the junction held 6 bases outside the gene matches. The CDR3 spans 16 residues. The V gene's germline CDR1 is SGHDT and CDR2 YYEEEE. The CDR3 DNA sequence: TGTGCCAGCAGCTTGGTTGGGGACAGTCCCTCCTACGAGCAGTACTTC. Translated, it gives CASSLVGDSPSYEQYF.

V and J are TRBV5-1 and TRBJ2-1, with 13 nucleotides matching TRBD2. The CDR3 sequence is 15 residues long. The germline V gene encodes CDR1 SGHRS and CDR2 YFSETQ. The V and J ends lost 6 bases and 9 bases, in that order; junction bases with no gene match: 9. The CDR3 sequence: CASKRGLAGSTEQFF. The CDR3 DNA is TGCGCCAGCAAGAGGGGACTAGCGGGATCCACTGAGCAGTTCTTC.

The gene calls are TRBV9 and TRBJ2-2, with D possibly being TRBD2 (6 bases). Trimming stripped 2 bases from V and 4 bases from J, with 15 bases between. Germline V gene lookup returns CDR1 SGDLS and CDR2 YYNGEE. The CDR3 is 16 residues long. This CDR3 reads CASSVRGRDSTGELFF. CDR3 in DNA: TGTGCCAGCAGCGTGCGAGGGCGGGATAGCACCGGGGAGCTGTTTTTT. The variable domain in full, with the rest retrieved from reference TRBV9 and TRBJ2-2, is DSGVTQTPKHLITATGQRVTLRCSPRSGDLSVYWYQQSLDQGLQFLIQYYNGEERAKGNILERFSAQQFPDLHSELNLSSLELGDSALYFCASSVRGRDSTGELFFGEGSRLTVL.

J is TRBJ2-7 and V is TRBV20-1; D uncertain. V was shortened by 2 bases and J by 5 bases, with 7 bases between the two germline ends. This CDR3 has 11 amino acids. Germline CDR1 is DFQATT and CDR2 is SNEGSKA (reference sequence). CDR3 nucleotide sequence: TGCAGTGCTAGAAGCCCCAACGAGCAGTACTTC. This codes for CSARSPNEQYF.

This rearrangement joins TRBV6-1 to TRBJ2-7, with a weak D call TRBD2 (5 bases). The CDR3 is 14 amino acids. The V gene's germline CDR1 is MNHNS and CDR2 SASEGT. The V end was cut by 6 bases, the J end by 6 bases, with 18 bases between. The CDR3 DNA is TGTGCCAGCAGGACTGGAGGCCAGGCCGGCGAGCAGTACTTC. Encoded protein: CASRTGGQAGEQYF.

The chain couples TRBV29-1 to TRBJ1-1, with D tentatively TRBD1 (5 bases). Per the germline V gene, CDR1 is SQVTM and CDR2 is ANQGSEA. CDR3 length equals 15 residues. Trimming removed 5 bases from V and 1 base from J, with 17 bases in between. CDR3 residues: CSVQYGGVWNTEAFF. CDR3 bases: TGCAGCGTTCAGTATGGGGGGGTTTGGAACACTGAAGCTTTCTTT.

The rearrangement joins TRBV2 to TRBJ2-1, with D possibly matching TRBD1 (6 bases). Germline CDR1 reads SNHLY; CDR2 reads FYNNEI. The CDR3 has 15 residues. The V gene lost 5 bases and the J gene lost 2 bases, with 13 bases spanning the gap. The CDR3 spells CASSIEDSAYNEQFF. As DNA, the CDR3 is TGTGCCAGCAGTATTGAGGACAGTGCCTACAATGAGCAGTTCTTC.

This clone was seen only once. The V and J genes are TRBV5-1 and TRBJ2-1; TRBD2 matches 7 bases. The CDR3 contains 15 residues. V lost 0 bases and J lost 3; bases outside the gene matches: 3. Germline CDR1 and CDR2: SGHRS and YFSETQ. CDR3 protein: CASSLASGLYNEQFF. The DNA of the CDR3 is TGCGCCAGCAGCTTGGCTAGCGGACTCTACAATGAGCAGTTCTTC.